The clone carrying this TCR beta chain was seen once. This specimen comes from a study of CD8 T cells in Susac syndrome. Random hexamers were used to reverse transcribe the RNA input (roughly 0.5 to 1 ug). MiXCR, applied by TCRdb to the immunoSEQ multiplex PCR reads, yields one record per CDR3 protein. In the table there are some 240,000 distinct CDR3 sequences, 90% to 97% of which are singletons. CDR1 SQVTM and CDR2 ANQGSEA come from the germline V gene. CDR3 length: 15 amino acids. The germline V and J ends were trimmed by 5 bases and 6 bases, with 21 bases remaining between them. The clonotype was recovered from a human donor with Susac syndrome. Sequencing input: CD4+ T cells from PBMCs. The chain is built from TRBV29-1 and TRBJ2-3; perhaps TRBD2 as D (6 bases). This chain's CDR3 is CSVNPPGLGVDTQYF. The CDR3 nucleotides are TGCAGCGTTAACCCTCCGGGACTCGGTGTGGATACGCAGTATTTT.